The clone carrying this T cell receptor beta chain was found once. The antigen is unknown. Between the trimmed V and J ends, which lost 7 bases and 5 bases, there was a span of 12 bases. The germline V gene encodes CDR1 SGHAT and CDR2 FQDESV (reference sequence). The CDR3 totals 13 residues. The study sampled blood at baseline, cycle 4 day 1, and cycle 7 day 1. Profiled with immunoSEQ multiplex PCR; TCRdb holds only in-frame clones, not every one. The sample lists around 40,000 clones; around 83% were seen once. This sample was taken from a study of OX40 agonist ivuxolimab in advanced cancers. Study details: An anti-OX40 (CD134) antibody with agonistic activity, ivuxolimab, was administered to patients. Enrollees could have had prior anti-PD-1, anti-PD-L1 or anti-CTLA-4 therapy, which about 42% had received. Study findings and constraints: Partial responders dosed at 0.1-3.0 mg/kg displayed clonal expansion ranking among the lowest.

The source of this sequence is an adult with an advanced solid tumor such as melanoma, head and neck, liver or kidney cancer. This rearrangement joins TRBV11-1 to TRBJ2-1, with no clear D. This sample comprised CD4+ or CD8+ T cells sorted from blood, obtained in a trial of the OX40 agonist ivuxolimab. Written as DNA, the CDR3 is TGTGCCAGCACTTACCAACCCAACAATGAGCAGTTCTTC. This encodes CASTYQPNNEQFF. Combining the CDR3 with reference TRBV11-1 and TRBJ2-1 gives the whole variable domain EAEVAQSPRYKITEKSQAVAFWCDPISGHATLYWYRQILGQGPELLVQFQDESVVDDSQLPKDRFSAERLKGVDSTLKIQPAELGDSAMYLCASTYQPNNEQFFGPGTRLTVL.